Following are 4 T cell receptor beta chains from one sample sequenced in a study of T cells in localized non-small cell lung cancer. Some clones are missing from TCRdb's copy, which holds only in-frame ones; the method was immunoSEQ multiplex PCR. The sample lists about 24,000 clones; around nine tenths were seen once. The sequencing here drew on peripheral blood, taken before any cancer treatment. The receptors originated from a man aged 35 to 69 with stage I squamous cell lung carcinoma.

This chain uses TRBV30 with TRBJ2-3; 10 nucleotides match TRBD2. V trimming: 5 bases; J trimming: 7 bases; junction bases outside the gene matches: 6. The CDR3 sequence is 13 residues long. Germline V gene data show CDR1 as GTSNPN and CDR2 as SVGIG (reference sequence). CDR3: CAWAGTSAYTQYF. As DNA, the CDR3 is TGTGCCTGGGCGGGGACTAGCGCTTATACGCAGTATTTT.

The rearrangement joins TRBV4-1 to TRBJ1-4, with D unclear. The CDR3 extends over 16 amino acids. The germline V gene has CDR1 MGHRA and CDR2 YSYEKL. The V gene lost 0 bases and the J gene lost 5 bases, with 13 bases spanning the gap. The DNA for the CDR3 is TGCGCCAGCAGCCAAGAATTACGGACCCTGAATGAAAAACTGTTTTTT. It is translated as CASSQELRTLNEKLFF.

This chain uses TRBV15 with TRBJ1-5; the D gene is possibly TRBD1 (6 bases). The CDR3 is 14 residues long. Germline CDR1 LNHNV, CDR2 YYDKDF (reference sequence). Deletions cut 7 bases from V and 2 bases from J, with 12 bases between. In DNA, the CDR3 is TGTGCCACCACCCAGGGGTGGGGCAATCAGCCCCAGCATTTT. It yields the protein CATTQGWGNQPQHF. Complete variable domain (other parts from reference TRBV15 and TRBJ1-5): DAMVIQNPRYQVTQFGKPVTLSCSQTLNHNVMYWYQQKSSQAPKLLFHYYDKDFNNEADTPDNFQSRRPNTSFCFLDIRSPGLGDTAMYLCATTQGWGNQPQHFGDGTRLSIL.

This chain joins TRBV9 and TRBJ1-2, with TRBD1 as a possible D gene (5 bases). This CDR3 is 13 amino acids long. Germline assignment: CDR1 SGDLS and CDR2 YYNGEE. V shed 0 bases and J shed 9 bases, with 12 bases lying between them. The CDR3 DNA is TGTGCCAGCAGCGTAGGGGGCGCGGGTAGCTACACCTTC. Amino acid sequence: CASSVGGAGSYTF.